This entry features one TCR beta chain sequence. The CDR3 is made up of 15 amino acids. The entry originates in a study of blood T cell repertoires in COVID-19. On the study more broadly: Acute and convalescent COVID-19 samples came from the United States, Italy and Spain. Sources were T cells, B-cell-depleted T cells, or PBMCs; the material itself was cDNA or gDNA.

How the authors handled the data: Amplifying reference gene primers gave estimates of nucleated cell counts. Clones were read by immunoSEQ multiplex PCR, and TCRdb kept only the in-frame ones, dropping some. V, J and clone size are those of that table, while D and trimming were read from the DNA. Seen here are some 70,000 clones, more than 80% observed once, and the top ten hold roughly 8%. The rearrangement joins TRBV21-1 to TRBJ1-6; TRBD1 is the table's D call and was not checked against the DNA. TRBV21-1 is deemed a pseudogene. The sequenced sample was peripheral blood. The TCR sequence derives from a man between 25 and 39 years old with acute or convalescent COVID-19. CDR3 sequence (DNA): TGTGCCAGCAGCAAACAGGGGCAGGGGGCTACACCCCTCCACTTT. It encodes CASSKQGQGATPLHF.